The 3 T cell receptor beta chains below come from one sample, sequenced in a study of identical twins. TCRdb re-derived calls from the 5' RACE reads in MiXCR, one entry per CDR3 protein. The table records just over 500,000 distinct CDR3 sequences, 22% of them present only once. The same specimen was also included in a second study, on T cells expressing NK-cell markers.

Sample: CD4+ T cells sorted from blood. Receptor source: a woman aged 18-35 years in good health.

V usage is TRBV10-2 and J usage is TRBJ2-1; 9 bases are a match to TRBD2. Germline V gene lookup returns CDR1 WSHSY and CDR2 SAAADI. V lost 9 bases and J lost 6; bases outside the gene matches: 9. The CDR3 runs 14 residues. Here the CDR3 reads CASAGTSITNEQFF. The CDR3 DNA reads as TGCGCCAGTGCCGGGACTAGCATTACCAATGAGCAGTTCTTC.

V and J are TRBV20-1 and TRBJ2-3; weak D call: TRBD1 (5 bases). Looked up from germline, CDR1 is DFQATT and CDR2 is SNEGSKA (reference sequence). This CDR3 contains 14 residues. V shed 2 bases and J shed 2 bases, with 11 bases lying between them. The CDR3 region is CSARWTPITDTQYF. The DNA for the CDR3 is TGCAGTGCTAGATGGACACCTATCACAGATACGCAGTATTTT.

This clonotype occurred many times. The J gene is TRBJ1-5, the V gene TRBV12-3 or TRBV12-4; no reliable D call. V lost 0 bases and J lost 4, with 7 bases in between. The CDR3 is made up of 14 amino acids. Written as DNA, the CDR3 is TGTGCCAGCAGTTTAGCGCCGGGAAATCAGCCCCAGCATTTT. It codes for CASSLAPGNQPQHF.